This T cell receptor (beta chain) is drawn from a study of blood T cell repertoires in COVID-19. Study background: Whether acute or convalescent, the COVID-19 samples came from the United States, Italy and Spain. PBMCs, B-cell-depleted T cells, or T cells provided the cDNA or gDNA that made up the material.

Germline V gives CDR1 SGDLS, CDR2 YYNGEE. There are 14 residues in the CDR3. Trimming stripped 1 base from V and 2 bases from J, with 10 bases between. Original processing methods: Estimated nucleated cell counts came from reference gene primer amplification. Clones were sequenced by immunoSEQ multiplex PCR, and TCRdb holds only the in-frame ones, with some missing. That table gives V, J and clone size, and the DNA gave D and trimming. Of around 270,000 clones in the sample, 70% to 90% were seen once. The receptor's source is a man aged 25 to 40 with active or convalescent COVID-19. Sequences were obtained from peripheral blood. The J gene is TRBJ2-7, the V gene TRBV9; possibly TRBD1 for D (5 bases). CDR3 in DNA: TGTGCCAGCAGCGTAATGGACAATACCTACGAGCAGTACTTC. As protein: CASSVMDNTYEQYF.